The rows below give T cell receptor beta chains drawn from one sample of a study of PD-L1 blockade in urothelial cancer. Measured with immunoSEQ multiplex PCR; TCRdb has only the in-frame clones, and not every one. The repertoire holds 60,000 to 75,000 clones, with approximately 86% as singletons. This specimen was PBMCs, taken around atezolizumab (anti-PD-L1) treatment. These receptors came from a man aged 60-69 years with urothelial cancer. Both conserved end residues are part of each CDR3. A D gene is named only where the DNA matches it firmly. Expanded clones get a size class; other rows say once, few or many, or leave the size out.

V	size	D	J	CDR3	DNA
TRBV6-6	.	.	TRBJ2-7	CASIRQGGNEQYF	TGTGCCAGCATTCGGCAGGGGGGCAACGAGCAGTACTTC
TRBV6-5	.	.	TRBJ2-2	CASHEDTGELFF	TGTGCCAGTCACGAGGACACCGGGGAGCTGTTTTTT
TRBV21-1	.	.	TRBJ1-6	CASSKGWPFNSPLHF	TGTGCCAGCAGCAAAGGGTGGCCGTTTAATTCACCCCTCCACTTT
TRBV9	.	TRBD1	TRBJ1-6	CASSPRTGGPYNSPLHF	TGTGCCAGCAGCCCTAGGACAGGGGGACCCTATAATTCACCCCTCCACTTT
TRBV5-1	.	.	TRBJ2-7	CASSLDGYEQYF	TGCGCCAGCAGCTTGGACGGTTACGAGCAGTACTTC
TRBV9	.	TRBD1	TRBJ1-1	CASSVMGTGLSTEAFF	TGTGCCAGCAGCGTAATGGGGACAGGGCTGAGCACTGAAGCTTTCTTT
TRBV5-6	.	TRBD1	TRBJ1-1	CASSFPTGMNTEAFF	TGTGCCAGCAGCTTCCCGACAGGGATGAACACTGAAGCTTTCTTT
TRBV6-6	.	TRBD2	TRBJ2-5	CASRASGGQETQYF	TGTGCCAGCAGAGCTAGCGGGGGTCAAGAGACCCAGTACTTC
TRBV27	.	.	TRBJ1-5	CASGFAAGQPQHF	TGTGCCAGCGGGTTTGCAGCGGGTCAGCCCCAGCATTTT
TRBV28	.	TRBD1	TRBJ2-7	CASSFLGQGETYEQYF	TGTGCCAGCAGTTTCCTCGGACAGGGGGAAACCTACGAGCAGTACTTC
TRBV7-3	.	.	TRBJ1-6	CASSQGAEGSPLHF	TGTGCCAGCAGCCAAGGCGCTGAGGGTTCACCCCTCCACTTT
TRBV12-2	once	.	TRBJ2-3	CASRLASRGRGAISTDTQYF	TGTGCAAGTCGCTTAGCGTCCCGTGGGCGGGGGGCGATCAGCACAGATACGCAGTATTTT
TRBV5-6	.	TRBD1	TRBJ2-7	CASSLPGQEFLGSSYEQYF	TGTGCCAGCAGCCTTCCGGGACAGGAATTCCTTGGGAGCTCCTACGAGCAGTACTTC
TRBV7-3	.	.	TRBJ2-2	CASSPDRNTGELFF	TGTGCCAGCAGCCCCGACAGGAACACCGGGGAGCTGTTTTTT
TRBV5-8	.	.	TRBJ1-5	CASSLPGGQPQHF	TGTGCCAGCAGCTTGCCAGGAGGGCAGCCCCAGCATTTT
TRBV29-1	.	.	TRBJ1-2	CSVGDTNYGYTF	TGCAGCGTTGGGGACACCAACTATGGCTACACCTTC
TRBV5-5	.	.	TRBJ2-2	CASSLNSGNTGELFF	TGTGCCAGCAGCTTGAACAGTGGGAACACCGGGGAGCTGTTTTTT
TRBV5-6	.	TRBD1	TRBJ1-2	CASSLRQGAQSGYTF	TGTGCCAGCAGCTTGAGACAGGGGGCACAATCTGGCTACACCTTC
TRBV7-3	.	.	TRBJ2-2	CASSYVGGLAGELFF	TGTGCCAGCAGCTACGTCGGAGGGCTGGCCGGGGAGCTGTTTTTT
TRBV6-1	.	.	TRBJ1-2	CASSPRGGRGYTF	TGTGCCAGCAGCCCACGGGGGGGACGAGGCTACACCTTC
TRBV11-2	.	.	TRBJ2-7	CASSLGHLSSYEQYF	TGTGCCAGCAGCTTAGGACATCTGAGCTCCTACGAGCAGTACTTC
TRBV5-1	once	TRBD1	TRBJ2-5	CASSFFGTDSRETQYF	TGCGCCAGCAGCTTTTTCGGGACAGATTCGAGAGAGACCCAGTACTTC
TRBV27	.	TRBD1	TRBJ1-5	CASSLTTGRHQPQHF	TGTGCCAGCAGTTTGACGACAGGGAGACATCAGCCCCAGCATTTT
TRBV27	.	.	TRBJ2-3	CASSLQDSSTDTQYF	TGTGCCAGCAGTTTACAGGATTCTAGCACAGATACGCAGTATTTT
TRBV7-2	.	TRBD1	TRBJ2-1	CASSRQGGTGGYNEQFF	TGTGCCAGCAGCCGCCAGGGTGGGACAGGGGGCTACAATGAGCAGTTCTTC
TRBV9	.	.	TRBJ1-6	CASHAGHVDNSPLHF	TGTGCCAGCCACGCAGGGCACGTGGATAATTCACCCCTCCACTTT
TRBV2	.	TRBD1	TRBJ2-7	CASSRGQGDEQYF	TGTGCCAGCTCCCGGGGACAGGGGGACGAGCAGTACTTC
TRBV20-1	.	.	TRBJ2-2	CSPTGELFF	TGCAGCCCTACCGGGGAGCTGTTTTTT
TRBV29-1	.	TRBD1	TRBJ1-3	CSVEDPRTGGNTIYF	TGCAGCGTTGAAGATCCTCGGACAGGGGGAAACACCATATATTTT
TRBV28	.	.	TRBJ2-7	CASSRTYEQYF	TGTGCCAGCAGTCGTACCTACGAGCAGTACTTC
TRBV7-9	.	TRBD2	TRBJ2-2	CASSSGAGGHTGELFF	TGTGCCAGCAGCTCGGGAGCGGGAGGTCACACCGGGGAGCTGTTTTTT
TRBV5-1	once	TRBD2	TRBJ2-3	CASSSQTSGGADTQYF	TGCGCCAGCAGCTCCCAGACTAGCGGGGGGGCAGATACGCAGTATTTT
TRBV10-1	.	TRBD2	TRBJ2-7	CARETSGRLYEQYF	TGCGCCAGGGAGACTAGCGGGAGACTCTACGAGCAGTACTTC
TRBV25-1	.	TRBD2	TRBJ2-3	CASSEYRGGRADTQYF	TGTGCCAGCAGCGAATATCGTGGGGGGAGGGCAGATACGCAGTATTTT
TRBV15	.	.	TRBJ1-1	CATSERRSGNTEAFF	TGTGCCACCAGTGAACGAAGGAGTGGGAACACTGAAGCTTTCTTT
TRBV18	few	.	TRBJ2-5	CASSAETQYF	TGTGCCAGCTCAGCGGAGACCCAGTACTTC
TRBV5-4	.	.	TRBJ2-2	CASSLNTGELFF	TGTGCCAGCAGCCTGAACACCGGGGAGCTGTTTTTT
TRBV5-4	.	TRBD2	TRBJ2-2	CASSPRMGGDTGELFF	TGTGCCAGCAGCCCCCGAATGGGGGGGGACACCGGGGAGCTGTTTTTT
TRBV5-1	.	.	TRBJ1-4	CASKRDDNEKLFF	TGCGCCAGCAAGCGGGACGATAATGAAAAACTGTTTTTT
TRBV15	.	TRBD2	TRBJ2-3	CATSRGAGGTDTQYF	TGTGCCACCAGCAGGGGAGCGGGGGGTACGGATACGCAGTATTTT
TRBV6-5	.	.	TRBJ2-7	CASSESVLSYEQYF	TGTGCCAGCAGCGAAAGCGTCCTTTCCTACGAGCAGTACTTC
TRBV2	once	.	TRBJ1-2	CASSETRGWDGYTF	TGTGCCAGCAGTGAAACCAGGGGTTGGGATGGCTACACCTTC
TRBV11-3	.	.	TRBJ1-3	CASSQRGGGGDGNTIYF	TGTGCCAGCAGCCAGCGCGGGGGCGGGGGTGATGGAAACACCATATATTTT
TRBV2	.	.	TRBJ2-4	CASSPTEAKNIQYF	TGTGCCAGCAGTCCCACAGAAGCCAAAAACATTCAGTACTTC
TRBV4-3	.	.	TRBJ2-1	CASSQVGQFAEQFF	TGCGCCAGCAGCCAAGTGGGGCAATTCGCTGAGCAGTTCTTC
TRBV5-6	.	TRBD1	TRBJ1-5	CASSMTGNNQPQHF	TGTGCCAGCAGCATGACAGGGAACAATCAGCCCCAGCATTTT
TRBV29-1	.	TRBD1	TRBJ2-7	CSVEDTGTGYYEQYF	TGCAGCGTTGAAGATACCGGGACAGGCTACTACGAGCAGTACTTC
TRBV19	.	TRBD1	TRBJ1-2	CASRLIQGANYGYTF	TGTGCCAGTAGGTTAATACAGGGGGCAAACTATGGCTACACCTTC
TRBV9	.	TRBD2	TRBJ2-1	CASSSPGLAGGIYNEQFF	TGTGCCAGCAGCTCTCCGGGACTAGCGGGGGGAATATACAATGAGCAGTTCTTC
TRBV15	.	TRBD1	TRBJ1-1	CATSRDRDRNTEAFF	TGTGCCACCAGCAGGGACCGGGACAGGAACACTGAAGCTTTCTTT
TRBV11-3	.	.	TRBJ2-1	CASSFYRVDEQFF	TGTGCCAGCAGTTTTTACAGGGTTGATGAGCAGTTCTTC
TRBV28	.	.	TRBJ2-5	CASSLRSRAQYF	TGTGCCAGCAGTTTACGTAGCCGAGCCCAGTACTTC
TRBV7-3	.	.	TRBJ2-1	CASSRTPGTLYNEQFF	TGTGCCAGCAGCCGAACCCCCGGGACACTATACAATGAGCAGTTCTTC